This T cell receptor beta chain was sequenced for a study of control samples from healthy donors and cancer patients. V was clipped by 2 bases and J by 8 bases, with 15 bases between them. The CDR3 totals 14 residues. Germline V gene data show CDR1 as KGHSH and CDR2 as LQKENI. The data were produced by immunoSEQ multiplex PCR, yet TCRdb's version contains in-frame clones alone and is incomplete. This table has about 140,000 clones, 70% to 90% appearing once. The sequence was obtained from a man aged 18 to 35 in good health. The V and J genes are TRBV18 and TRBJ1-2; D not resolved. The sequenced material came from blood. CDR3 residues: CASSPSEAAGGYTF. The CDR3 DNA sequence: TGTGCCAGCTCACCATCTGAGGCCGCTGGGGGCTACACCTTC.